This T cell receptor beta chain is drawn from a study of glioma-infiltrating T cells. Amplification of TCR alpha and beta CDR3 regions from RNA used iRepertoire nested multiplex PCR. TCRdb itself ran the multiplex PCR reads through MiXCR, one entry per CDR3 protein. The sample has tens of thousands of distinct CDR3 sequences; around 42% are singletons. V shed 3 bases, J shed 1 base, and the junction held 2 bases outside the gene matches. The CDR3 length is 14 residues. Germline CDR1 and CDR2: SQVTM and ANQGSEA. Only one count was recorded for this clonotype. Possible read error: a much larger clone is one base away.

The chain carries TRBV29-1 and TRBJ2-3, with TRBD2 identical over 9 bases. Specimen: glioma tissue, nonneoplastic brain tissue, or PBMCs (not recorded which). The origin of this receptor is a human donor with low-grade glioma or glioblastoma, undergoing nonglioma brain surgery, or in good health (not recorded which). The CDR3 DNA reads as TGCAGCGTTGACAAGCGGGGGGGCACAGATACGCAGTATTTT. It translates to CSVDKRGGTDTQYF.